These 27 T cell receptor beta chains share one sample of origin, sequenced in a study of T cells in tuberculosis. Data came from immunoSEQ multiplex PCR; TCRdb stores just in-frame clones and leaves some out. Of 35,000 to 55,000 clones in the sample, over 90% were seen once. Sequencing was done on a sample of PBMCs. All receptors come from a donor aged 10-29 years with latent tuberculosis or without tuberculosis infection.

This chain links TRBV9 with TRBJ2-4; 8 nucleotides line up with TRBD1. The CDR3 totals 15 residues. The V and J ends lost 4 bases and 8 bases, in that order; junction bases with no gene match: 11. In germline, CDR1 is SGDLS, CDR2 YYNGEE. The CDR3 DNA reads as TGTGCCAGCAGCTCCTTCGGACAGGGCTCGGACATTCAGTACTTC. As protein: CASSSFGQGSDIQYF.

The chain employs TRBV29-1 and TRBJ2-7; tentative D call: TRBD2 (6 bases). Trimming shortened V by 6 bases and J by 0 bases, and 9 bases separated the two germline ends. The germline CDR1 and CDR2 sequences are SQVTM and ANQGSEA. This CDR3 is built from 12 residues. The chain's CDR3 is CSVGGASYEQYF. The CDR3 DNA follows: TGCAGCGTAGGAGGGGCCTCCTACGAGCAGTACTTC.

This clone was seen only once. This chain joins TRBV5-4 and TRBJ1-1; 8 bases are a match to TRBD1. The germline CDR1 and CDR2 sequences are SGHNT and YYREEE (reference sequence). The CDR3 contains 14 residues. V lost 1 base, J lost 4 bases, and 3 bases stayed unmatched. In DNA, the CDR3 is TGTGCCAGCAGCTTGATCGACAGGGGCACTGAAGCTTTCTTT. Amino acid sequence: CASSLIDRGTEAFF.

This clone is a singleton in its sample. J is TRBJ2-7 and V is TRBV5-1; weak D call: TRBD2 (6 bases). V was shortened by 2 bases and J by 7 bases, with 13 bases between the two germline ends. CDR1 and CDR2 from the germline V gene are SGHRS and YFSETQ. There are 13 residues in the CDR3. CDR3 in amino acids: CASSFQGSGEQYF. As DNA, the CDR3 is TGCGCCAGCAGCTTCCAGGGCAGCGGGGAGCAGTACTTC.

This rearrangement joins TRBV13 to TRBJ2-5; D might be TRBD2 (6 bases). Germline V gene lookup returns CDR1 PRHDT and CDR2 FYEKMQ (reference sequence). The CDR3 sequence is 14 residues long. V lost 4 bases and J lost 2, with 11 bases in between. The CDR3 here is CASSSTGRQETQYF. As DNA, the CDR3 is TGTGCCAGCAGCTCCACGGGGAGGCAAGAGACCCAGTACTTC.

The J gene is TRBJ1-1, the V gene TRBV5-4, with 8 bases aligning to TRBD1. Germline assignment: CDR1 SGHNT and CDR2 YYREEE (reference sequence). J was trimmed by 3 bases and V by 6 bases; bases with no gene match: 7. The CDR3 contains 14 residues. CDR3 sequence reads: CASTDTGGDTEAFF. CDR3 sequence (DNA): TGTGCCAGCACCGATACAGGGGGTGACACTGAAGCTTTCTTT.

V usage is TRBV10-3 and J usage is TRBJ2-2; perhaps TRBD1 as D (7 bases). The germline V and J ends were trimmed by 3 bases and 5 bases, with 13 bases remaining between them. CDR1 ENHRY and CDR2 SYGVKD come from the germline V gene. The CDR3 totals 15 residues. CDR3 loop: CAISDDPGGTGELFF. CDR3 nucleotide sequence: TGTGCCATCAGTGACGACCCAGGGGGGACCGGGGAGCTGTTTTTT.

The rearrangement uses TRBV19 and TRBJ2-7, with 7 bases identical to TRBD2. The J segment lost 3 bases and the V segment lost 3 bases, leaving 11 bases of the junction unmatched. Germline lookup yields CDR1 LNHDA and CDR2 SQIVND (reference sequence). The CDR3 runs to 16 residues. The CDR3 DNA follows: TGTGCCAGTAGTATCATCCCCGTTGGGGACTACTACGAGCAGTACTTC. It specifies CASSIIPVGDYYEQYF. Together with reference TRBV19 and TRBJ2-7, the CDR3 gives the full variable domain: DGGITQSPKYLFRKEGQNVTLSCEQNLNHDAMYWYRQDPGQGLRLIYYSQIVNDFQKGDIAEGYSVSREKKESFPLTVTSAQKNPTAFYLCASSIIPVGDYYEQYFGPGTRLTVT.

J is TRBJ1-2 and V is TRBV2; a possible D gene is TRBD1 (5 bases). The CDR3 totals 15 residues. V shed 7 bases and J shed 8 bases, with 23 bases lying between them. The germline V gene encodes CDR1 SNHLY and CDR2 FYNNEI. CDR3 region: CASTEGGTRSGGYTF. The CDR3 region has the DNA TGTGCCAGCACCGAGGGCGGGACTAGGTCCGGGGGCTACACCTTC.

The J gene is TRBJ2-7, the V gene TRBV7-6; 8 bases are shared with TRBD2. From germline, CDR1 is SGHVS and CDR2 FNYEAQ. Trimming at V came to 6 bases and at J to 4 bases, leaving 11 bases not matched to a gene. This CDR3 is 15 amino acids long. CDR3 in DNA: TGTGCCAGCAGGCAACTAGCGGTCGCTTCGTACGAGCAGTACTTC. Protein sequence: CASRQLAVASYEQYF.

This sequence joins TRBV5-1 and TRBJ2-3, with a weak D call TRBD2 (5 bases). Germline values: CDR1 SGHRS, CDR2 YFSETQ. The CDR3 runs to 15 residues. The V and J ends lost 0 bases and 4 bases respectively, with 12 bases between them. CDR3 amino acids: CASSLVGRGPDTQYF. DNA for the CDR3: TGCGCCAGCAGCTTGGTGGGGAGAGGGCCAGATACGCAGTATTTT.

The V call is TRBV30, the J call TRBJ2-7; TRBD1 might be the D (5 bases). Germline assignment: CDR1 GTSNPN and CDR2 SVGIG (reference sequence). V lost 3 bases and J 2 bases, leaving 14 bases between the germline ends. CDR3 length: 14 residues. In nucleotides, the CDR3 is TGTGCCTGGAGACCTCGGGCAGGGACCTACGAGCAGTACTTC. This encodes CAWRPRAGTYEQYF.

On this clone itself: The junction does not match germline at one end; this may be a read error. The sample has other DNA sequences that encode this CDR3 too. This rearrangement joins TRBV19 to TRBJ1-1; no definite D call. The CDR3 is made up of 12 amino acids. Germline lookup yields CDR1 LNHDA and CDR2 SQIVND (reference sequence). The CDR3 DNA sequence: TGTGCCAGCAGTACATCGAACACTGAAGCTTTCTTT. Residues: CASSTSNTEAFF. Variable domain in full (rest from reference TRBV19 and TRBJ1-1): DGGITQSPKYLFRKEGQNVTLSCEQNLNHDAMYWYRQDPGQGLRLIYYSQIVNDFQKGDIAEGYSVSREKKESFPLTVTSAQKNPTAFYLCASSTSNTEAFFGQGTRLTVV.

The genes are TRBV27 and TRBJ2-6; 9 nucleotides agree with TRBD1. Germline loops: CDR1 MNHEY, CDR2 SMNVEV (reference sequence). This CDR3 spans 20 amino acids. V was pared by 6 bases and J by 0 bases, with 15 bases of the junction left unmatched. The CDR3 sequence: CASRAGTGQLLPSGANVLTF. The CDR3 region has the DNA TGTGCCAGCAGGGCCGGGACAGGGCAATTATTACCCTCTGGGGCCAACGTCCTGACTTTC.

J is TRBJ1-2 and V is TRBV2, with D possibly being TRBD1 (6 bases). This CDR3 has 14 amino acids. V was cut by 4 bases and J by 7 bases, with 16 bases left in between. Germline V gene data show CDR1 as SNHLY and CDR2 as FYNNEI. In nucleotides, the CDR3 is TGTGCCAGCAGTGGCGACAGGCCGGGAGGTGGCTACACCTTC. Protein: CASSGDRPGGGYTF.

This chain links TRBV27 with TRBJ1-1; D might be TRBD1 (5 bases). This CDR3 is 15 amino acids long. Per germline, CDR1 MNHEY and CDR2 SMNVEV (reference sequence). The V end was cut by 5 bases, the J end by 3 bases, with 16 bases between. CDR3 nucleotide sequence: TGTGCCAGCAGTGATTGGTTGGGGGGGTACACTGAAGCTTTCTTT. Residues: CASSDWLGGYTEAFF.

V is TRBV11-2 and J is TRBJ2-6; 8 bases align to TRBD1. Trimming took 5 bases from V and 4 from J; bases not matched to a gene: 16. Germline-derived CDR1 and CDR2 are SGHAT and FQNNGV. The CDR3 consists of 19 residues. The CDR3 DNA is TGTGCCAGCAGCCCAAGGGGTTGGGACAGGACAGGAGGGGCCAACGTCCTGACTTTC. Translated: CASSPRGWDRTGGANVLTF.

The chain has TRBV27 and TRBJ1-6; D remains ambiguous. In germline, CDR1 is MNHEY, CDR2 SMNVEV (reference sequence). The CDR3 totals 15 residues. Deletions cut 6 bases from V and 2 bases from J, with 11 bases between. The CDR3: CASSPQLTYNSPLHF. CDR3 DNA sequence: TGTGCCAGCAGCCCACAGTTAACCTATAATTCACCCCTCCACTTT.

Comment on this clone: The junction shows a germline mismatch at one end, possibly a read error. The chain carries TRBV29-1 and TRBJ2-7; TRBD1 matches 7 bases. The CDR3 is 15 residues long. The V gene's germline CDR1 is SQVTM and CDR2 ANQGSEA. The CDR3 nucleotides read TGCAGCGTTAAAGAGGGGGCAGGTTGGGTCTACGAGCAGTACTTC. It encodes CSVKEGAGWVYEQYF.

V gene TRBV6-1 combines with J gene TRBJ2-3; D is unclear. This CDR3 is 15 amino acids long. CDR1 MNHNS and CDR2 SASEGT come from the germline V gene. The V gene lost 5 bases and the J gene lost 8 bases, with 20 bases spanning the gap. The CDR3 loop is CASSQAGSLHGTQYF. In DNA, the CDR3 is TGTGCCAGCAGTCAGGCAGGTTCCCTCCATGGTACGCAGTATTTT.

The chain employs TRBV11-2 and TRBJ1-4, with 8 bases matching TRBD1. Germline assignment: CDR1 SGHAT and CDR2 FQNNGV. The CDR3 has 16 residues. V shed 0 bases and J 10 bases; nucleotides not matched to a gene: 10. The CDR3 DNA reads TGTGCCAGCAGCTTAGATCTAGACAGGGGTTGGGGAAAACTGTTTTTT. Translated, it gives CASSLDLDRGWGKLFF.

The rearrangement uses TRBV27 and TRBJ2-2, with a weak D call TRBD2 (6 bases). CDR3 length: 13 amino acids. Trimming removed 6 bases from V and 5 bases from J, with 10 bases in between. Germline V lookup: CDR1 MNHEY, CDR2 SMNVEV (reference sequence). The DNA for the CDR3 is TGTGCCAGCAGAGCTCGGGGGACCGGGGAGCTGTTTTTT. This gives the protein CASRARGTGELFF.

This chain uses TRBV6-5 with TRBJ2-7; 8 nucleotides agree with TRBD1. The J segment lost 3 bases and the V segment lost 0 bases, leaving 4 bases of the junction unmatched. From germline, CDR1 is MNHEY and CDR2 SVGAGI. This CDR3 spans 15 amino acids. The CDR3 loop reads CASSYSGQGGYEQYF. DNA for the CDR3: TGTGCCAGCAGTTACTCTGGACAGGGAGGCTACGAGCAGTACTTC.

The rearrangement uses TRBV14 and TRBJ2-7; TRBD1 aligns across 7 bases. The CDR3 length is 18 residues. The V gene's germline CDR1 is SGHDN and CDR2 FVKESK. Trimming at V came to 4 bases and at J to 0 bases, leaving 15 bases not matched to a gene. The CDR3 DNA sequence: TGTGCCAGCAGCCTCACCGGACAGGCCACAAGAGGCTCCTACGAGCAGTACTTC. Its protein product is CASSLTGQATRGSYEQYF.

The rearrangement joins TRBV9 to TRBJ1-5; D is perhaps TRBD1 (5 bases). The CDR3 totals 15 residues. Trimming pared 0 bases from V and 2 bases from J, leaving 9 bases between. Germline loops: CDR1 SGDLS, CDR2 YYNGEE. CDR3 sequence reads: CASSVGGGGNQPQHF. The CDR3 nucleotides are TGTGCCAGCAGCGTAGGGGGAGGGGGCAATCAGCCCCAGCATTTT.

The chain links TRBV27 to TRBJ2-1, with D possibly being TRBD1 (6 bases). The CDR3 runs 14 residues. Looked up from germline, CDR1 is MNHEY and CDR2 is SMNVEV (reference sequence). V lost 2 bases and J 4 bases, leaving 9 bases between the germline ends. DNA for the CDR3: TGTGCCAGCAGTTTAGAGGACAGTTACAATGAGCAGTTCTTC. This translates into CASSLEDSYNEQFF.

The J gene is TRBJ2-3, the V gene TRBV7-8, with 11 bases that match TRBD2. There are 14 residues in the CDR3. Germline lookup yields CDR1 SGHVS and CDR2 FQNEAQ. With V trimmed by 3 bases and J by 6 bases, 2 bases remained unmatched. The CDR3: CASSFSGGADTQYF. DNA of the CDR3: TGTGCCAGCAGCTTTAGCGGGGGGGCTGATACGCAGTATTTT.